These 17 T cell receptor beta chains share one sample of origin, sequenced in a study of Graves' ophthalmopathy and Graves' hyperthyroidism. As the template, RNA transcripts were used to amplify TCR beta CDR3 regions. First-round RT-PCR used HTBI primers; second-round multiplex PCR followed. A single record per CDR3 protein comes from TCRdb applying MiXCR to the multiplex PCR reads. The sample holds under 350,000 distinct CDR3 sequences, around a sixth seen once. The sample comprised peripheral blood. Source of these receptors: an adult man with Graves' ophthalmopathy.

This clonotype was recorded many times. V is TRBV4-1 and J is TRBJ1-3; TRBD1 is a possible D gene (5 bases). The CDR3 sequence is 16 residues long. Germline V gene data show CDR1 as MGHRA and CDR2 as YSYEKL. V was trimmed by 3 bases and J by 2 bases, leaving 14 bases between them. The CDR3 reads CASSQGIGAPGNTIYF. The CDR3 region has the DNA TGCGCCAGCAGCCAGGGAATCGGGGCTCCTGGAAACACCATATATTTT.

V is TRBV12-3 or TRBV12-4 and J is TRBJ1-2; 10 nucleotides agree with TRBD1. V shed 6 bases, J shed 2 bases, and the junction held 9 bases outside the gene matches. There are 16 residues in the CDR3. CDR3 residues: CASSRQRQGANYGYTF. DNA of the CDR3: TGTGCCAGCAGCCGGCAACGACAGGGGGCGAACTATGGCTACACCTTC.

The chain links TRBV28 to TRBJ2-7, with TRBD1 matching over 8 bases. From germline, CDR1 is MDHEN and CDR2 SYDVKM. The CDR3 sequence is 15 residues long. With 6 bases clipped from V and 0 bases from J, the junction kept 7 bases outside the gene matches. The CDR3 region has the DNA TGTGCCAGCAGAGAATCAGGGGGCAACTCCTACGAGCAGTACTTC. This sequence encodes CASRESGGNSYEQYF. The full variable domain, completed using reference TRBV28 and TRBJ2-7, is DVKVTQSSRYLVKRTGEKVFLECVQDMDHENMFWYRQDPGLGLRLIYFSYDVKMKEKGDIPEGYSVSREKKERFSLILESASTNQTSMYLCASRESGGNSYEQYFGPGTRLTVT.

On this clonotype: An end of the junction does not agree with germline; a read error may underlie this. The chain links TRBV20-1 to TRBJ2-4; D unresolved. The CDR3 loop spans 13 amino acids. The germline CDR1 and CDR2 sequences are DFQATT and SNEGSKA (reference sequence). The CDR3 nucleotides are TGCAGTTCTAGTATGGCGGCCAAAAACCTTCAGTACTTC. This gives the protein CSSSMAAKNLQYF.

This clonotype appeared once. The V and J genes are TRBV7-2 and TRBJ1-2; 11 bases agree with TRBD1. The CDR3 totals 15 residues. V lost 2 bases, J lost 5 bases, and 4 bases stayed unmatched. Germline V lookup: CDR1 SGHTA, CDR2 FQGNSA. Here the CDR3 reads CASSLSGTGGYGYTF. CDR3 DNA: TGTGCCAGCAGCTTATCGGGGACAGGGGGGTATGGCTACACCTTC.

The chain carries TRBV3-1 and TRBJ2-7; 7 positions match TRBD2. The germline V gene encodes CDR1 LGHDT and CDR2 YNNKEL (reference sequence). This CDR3 has 13 residues. The V and J ends lost 5 bases and 3 bases, in that order; junction bases with no gene match: 4. The CDR3 DNA follows: TGTGCCAGCAGCGCCGGGGGGTACTACGAGCAGTACTTC. Encoded protein: CASSAGGYYEQYF.

In this sample, this clonotype turned up many times. This chain links TRBV7-2 with TRBJ2-7; D is undetermined. Per germline, CDR1 SGHTA and CDR2 FQGNSA. V was cut by 0 bases and J by 2 bases, with 14 bases left in between. The CDR3 is made up of 16 amino acids. The CDR3 bases are TGTGCCAGCAGCTTAGCCCGGCAGACCGCTCCCTACGAGCAGTACTTC. It translates to CASSLARQTAPYEQYF.

This clonotype was seen ten or more times. The V and J genes are TRBV29-1 and TRBJ1-5; no clear D. The CDR3 contains 13 residues. Germline V gene lookup returns CDR1 SQVTM and CDR2 ANQGSEA. V dropped 4 bases and J dropped 2 bases, with 9 bases sitting between them. This CDR3 is CSVGSGGNQPQHF. CDR3 nucleotide sequence: TGCAGCGTTGGGTCAGGAGGCAATCAGCCCCAGCATTTT. The entire variable domain, with the rest obtained from reference TRBV29-1 and TRBJ1-5, is as follows: SAVISQKPSRDICQRGTSLTIQCQVDSQVTMMFWYRQQPGQSLTLIATANQGSEATYESGFVIDKFPISRPNLTFSTLTVSNMSPEDSSIYLCSVGSGGNQPQHFGDGTRLSIL.

This clonotype was seen many times. The CDR3 DNA sequence: TGCGCCAGCAAAAAGGGCTCCTCTGGAAACACCATATATTTT. Protein sequence: CASKKGSSGNTIYF. The chain uses TRBV5-1 and TRBJ1-3; the D is unclear. Trimming took 6 bases from V and 0 from J, leaving 10 bases between them. Germline assignment: CDR1 SGHRS and CDR2 YFSETQ. This CDR3 contains 14 residues.

The table lists this clonotype with a few counts. The chain has TRBV30 and TRBJ1-1; D unresolved. Germline assignment: CDR1 GTSNPN and CDR2 SVGIG (reference sequence). There are 11 residues in the CDR3. Trimming cost V 5 bases and J 2 bases, with 6 bases left between them. This CDR3 is CAWVINTEAFF. The CDR3 nucleotides are TGTGCCTGGGTTATCAACACTGAAGCTTTCTTT.

This clonotype was recorded many times. The chain uses TRBV7-8 and TRBJ2-5; tentatively, D is TRBD2 (6 bases). Germline V lookup: CDR1 SGHVS, CDR2 FQNEAQ. Trimming took 5 bases from V and 5 from J, leaving 15 bases between them. The CDR3 has 14 residues. The CDR3 loop is CASSPTGVLETQYF. CDR3 coding DNA: TGTGCCAGCAGCCCCACGGGGGTTTTGGAGACCCAGTACTTC.

There are many counts of this clonotype. The rearrangement links TRBV27 to TRBJ1-5; D possibly corresponds to TRBD1 (6 bases). The CDR3 has 16 residues. V was pared by 7 bases and J by 5 bases, with 21 bases between. Germline-derived CDR1 and CDR2 are MNHEY and SMNVEV (reference sequence). CDR3 nucleotide sequence: TGTGCCAGCACTCCATTAAAAGGAGGGGGGGATCAGCCCCAGCATTTT. It yields the protein CASTPLKGGGDQPQHF.

The rearrangement uses TRBV12-3 or TRBV12-4 and TRBJ1-5; no definite D call. Trimming cost V 5 bases and J 4 bases, with 15 bases left between them. The CDR3 loop spans 15 amino acids. The CDR3 nucleotides are TGTGCCAGCAGTATACGGACGGCGGGAAATCAGCCCCAGCATTTT. This codes for CASSIRTAGNQPQHF.

This clonotype appeared many times. CDR3 residues: CASRRQGSGSYRTAYEQYF. CDR3 coding DNA: TGTGCCAGCAGAAGACAGGGTAGCGGGAGTTACCGGACCGCCTACGAGCAGTACTTC. V usage is TRBV2 and J usage is TRBJ2-7, with TRBD2 identical over 9 bases. V lost 6 bases to trimming and J lost 2 bases; unmatched junction nucleotides: 20. The CDR3 loop spans 19 amino acids. Germline-derived CDR1 and CDR2 are SNHLY and FYNNEI.

The chain has TRBV28 and TRBJ1-3; D is ambiguous. The V and J ends lost 5 bases and 5 bases respectively, with 16 bases between them. CDR3 length: 15 residues. Germline CDR1 is MDHEN and CDR2 is SYDVKM. This chain's CDR3 is CASSPVFLRRNTIYF. For the CDR3, the DNA is TGTGCCAGCAGTCCCGTCTTTCTCAGGCGAAACACCATATATTTT.

In this sample, this clonotype turned up many times. The chain uses TRBV30 and TRBJ2-5; 8 bases match TRBD1. This CDR3 region has 15 residues. Germline CDR1 is GTSNPN and CDR2 is SVGIG (reference sequence). J was trimmed by 4 bases and V by 8 bases; bases with no gene match: 15. The CDR3 DNA reads TGTGCCCGCGGAGCAGGGGGCGCGAGGACAGAGACCCAGTACTTC. Protein sequence: CARGAGGARTETQYF.

This sequence joins TRBV7-2 and TRBJ2-2; TRBD1 agrees at 7 bases. V was pared by 4 bases and J by 9 bases, with 11 bases of the junction left unmatched. The germline gives CDR1 SGHTA, CDR2 FQGNSA. The CDR3 has 15 residues. The CDR3 DNA is TGTGCCAGCAGCTGGAAGTCAGGGGGAGTCCGGGAGCTGTTTTTT. It encodes CASSWKSGGVRELFF.